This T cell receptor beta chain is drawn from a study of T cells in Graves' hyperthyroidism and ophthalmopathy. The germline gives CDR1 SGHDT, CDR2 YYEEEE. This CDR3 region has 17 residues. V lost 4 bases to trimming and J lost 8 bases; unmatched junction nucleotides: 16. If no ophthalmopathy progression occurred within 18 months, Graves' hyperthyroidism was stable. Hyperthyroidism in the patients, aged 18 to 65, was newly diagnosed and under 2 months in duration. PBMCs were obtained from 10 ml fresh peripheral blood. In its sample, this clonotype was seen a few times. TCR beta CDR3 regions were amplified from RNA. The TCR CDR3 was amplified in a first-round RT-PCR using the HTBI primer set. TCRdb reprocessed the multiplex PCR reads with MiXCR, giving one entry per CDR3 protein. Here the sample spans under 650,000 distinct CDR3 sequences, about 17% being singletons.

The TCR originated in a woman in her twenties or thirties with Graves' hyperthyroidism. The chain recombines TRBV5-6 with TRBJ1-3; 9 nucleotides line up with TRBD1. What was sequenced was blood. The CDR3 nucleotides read TGTGCCAGCAGCCAAGGGCGGACAGGGGTTATTGGTCACACCATATATTTT. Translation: CASSQGRTGVIGHTIYF.